The source of this T cell receptor (beta chain) is a study of T cells in Graves' hyperthyroidism and ophthalmopathy (dated by TCRdb to between 2018 and 2021). For context, the study as a whole: Peripheral blood was sampled at the time of initial diagnosis, prior to any treatment. A discovery cohort of about a hundred patients, approximately 45 with Graves' ophthalmopathy and over 55 with stable Graves' hyperthyroidism, was used to find distinguishing TCR V-J signatures. Prospective prediction of ophthalmopathy was tested in an independent validation cohort of 18 hyperthyroidism patients and 17 patients who later progressed to ophthalmopathy. For training and testing, the 100 or so patients in the discovery cohort were randomly divided in a 7:3 ratio. In about 6 Graves' hyperthyroidism patients, the study also compared T-cell repertoires from thyroid tissue with T-cell repertoires from blood. Once sampling was done, hyperthyroidism patients were given methimazole at a starting dose of 30 mg daily, whereas ophthalmopathy patients were given high-dose intravenous methylprednisolone. The paper describes TCR Vbeta CDR3 sequencing of about 140 peripheral blood samples, made up of 43 ophthalmopathy patients, around 78 hyperthyroidism patients and roughly 17 progressor patients.

Study-wide conclusions, independent of this receptor: Sample size was not statistically predetermined, and investigators were not blinded to group allocation. In validation, progression to ophthalmopathy was predicted by the model with 70.59% sensitivity and nearly 75% specificity, a median of roughly 6.4 months before onset. In cross-validation, a model built on a 13 V-J signature told ophthalmopathy apart from stable hyperthyroidism with 85% to 90% sensitivity and around 84% specificity, and in testing the same model reached 80%/75%. Most expanded thyroid clonotypes (frequency above 0.001) were also detected in blood, a finding suggesting that blood repertoires may reflect thyroid immune responses.

Comments on this clonotype: Its antigen remains undetermined. Per-base quality was not reported, and no clone a single base away is much larger than it.

TCR beta CDR3 regions were amplified from RNA transcripts. The TCR CDR3 was subjected to a first round of RT-PCR using the HTBI primer set and the Qiagen OneStep RT-PCR kit. The libraries were constructed in a second round of multiplex PCR and then size-selected and purified. Sequencing of the libraries was done on an Illumina HiSeq2000 using paired-end 100 bp reads. In the paper's pipeline: SOAPnuke was used to process the raw data, with reads discarded if the reads contained adapters or uncalled bases, had a mean Phred below 15, or lacked an exact constant-primer or identifier match. High-quality paired reads were merged using COPE v1.2.5, and each unique nucleotide sequence was defined as a clonotype. MiTCR v1.1 was used to align the clonotypes against IMGT TRBV, TRBD and TRBJ reference segments. Only V-J combinations with frequency above 0.0001, covering 99.2% of repertoires, were analysed. A TCS score was defined as the ratio of F50 (clonal expansion) to E x V (chaos), with BLOSUM62-based TCRdist applied between CDR3 peptides within each V-J. Welch's t-statistics and random forest reduced 514 V-J features to under 15, which were used in a naive Bayes classifier (R e1071). The public sequencing data were trimmed at Q25 with fastp and processed into clonotypes with MiXCR by TCRdb, which kept only in-frame beta chains. Rows merge per CDR3 protein into single entries with the most common DNA and genes. These V and J calls are TCRdb output, not the study's own analysis. The table for this sample lists roughly 640,000 distinct CDR3 sequences; about a sixth of them were counted only once. Of the sample, about 3.5% falls within the top ten clones.

The CDR3 goes from the cysteine to the phenylalanine over 15 residues. The sequence is cut down to CDR3 DNA, 45 bases in frame from base 1. V loses 5 bases at its end and J loses 0 bases; junction bases beyond the gene matches: 4. CDR1 and CDR2, looked up from the germline V gene (reference sequence), are LNHDA and SQIVND. Ophthalmopathy patients had moderately to severely active disease, with a Clinical Activity Score of 3 or more, a NOSPECS grade of 4 or more, and a disease duration of less than 3 months. Any patient with an uncontrolled infection, another autoimmune disease, pregnancy or lactation was excluded. Diagnoses were based on clinical symptoms, serum thyroxine and TRAb, thyroid ultrasound and orbital computed tomography. PBMCs were isolated from 7.5 to 10 ml of fresh peripheral blood by Ficoll-Paque density gradient centrifugation. Trizol reagent was used to extract total RNA, and RNA quality was then checked on an Agilent 2100 Bioanalyzer.

The chain links TRBV19 with TRBJ1-5; TRBD1 fits 7 bases in the junction. The sample comprised blood. This sequence originates from a middle-aged woman with Graves' ophthalmopathy. The DNA is TGTGCCAGTAGTGTCGGGACAGCTAGCAATCAGCCCCAGCATTTT. This translates into CASSVGTASNQPQHF.